This T cell receptor beta chain was captured by sequencing in a study of PD-1 blockade in classical Hodgkin lymphoma. General study points: The repertoire differences lack a defined cause, possibly disease activity or prior therapy.

The germline V and J ends were trimmed by 6 bases and 7 bases, with 13 bases remaining between them. Germline V gives CDR1 LNHDA, CDR2 SQIVND (reference sequence). The CDR3 sequence is 12 residues long. As regards this clone: What it recognizes is unknown.

With no exception, relapse followed autologous stem cell transplantation in all patients, and brentuximab vedotin exposure varied. Classification of best responses gave complete response, partial response or progressive disease. Some clones are missing from TCRdb's copy, which holds only in-frame ones; the method was immunoSEQ multiplex PCR. The table has some 18,000 clones, roughly 83% seen once. V is TRBV19 and J is TRBJ2-7; D gene ambiguous. Sequencing was performed on peripheral blood mononuclear cells (PBMCs), taken before the second cycle of nivolumab. This sequence originates from a human donor with classical Hodgkin lymphoma. DNA for the CDR3: TGTGCCAGTAGCCGGCTAGGAGAGGAGCAGTACTTC. The encoded protein is CASSRLGEEQYF. The variable domain in full, with the rest retrieved from reference TRBV19 and TRBJ2-7, is DGGITQSPKYLFRKEGQNVTLSCEQNLNHDAMYWYRQDPGQGLRLIYYSQIVNDFQKGDIAEGYSVSREKKESFPLTVTSAQKNPTAFYLCASSRLGEEQYFGPGTRLTVT.